This entry lists 28 T cell receptor beta chains sequenced from one sample in a study of beta chain features in type 1 diabetes. The entirety of the isolated RNA underwent reverse transcription, so expressed TCRB transcripts were sequenced. The method was immunoSEQ multiplex PCR; TCRdb's version includes in-frame clones alone and lacks a portion of them. The sample has 250,000 to 300,000 clones, around 7.3% seen once. The sample consisted of central memory CD4+ T cells from blood. These receptor sequences come from a woman aged 18-29 years in good health.

This clone was seen more than once but under ten times. An end of the junction does not agree with germline; a read error may underlie this. V gene TRBV7-7 combines with J gene TRBJ2-5; 10 nucleotides align to TRBD1. Germline assignment: CDR1 SSHAT and CDR2 FNYEAQ (reference sequence). The CDR3 consists of 14 residues. The CDR3 nucleotides read TGTGCTAGCAGCTCTTGGGGACAGGGGGAGACCCAGTACTTC. This sequence encodes CASSSWGQGETQYF.

This clone occurred a few times. V gene TRBV5-1 combines with J gene TRBJ1-4; D may be TRBD1 (5 bases). The CDR3 sequence is 16 residues long. Looked up from germline, CDR1 is SGHRS and CDR2 is YFSETQ. V lost 6 bases and J 0 bases, leaving 15 bases between the germline ends. The CDR3 spells CASTLGSRATNEKLFF. The DNA for the CDR3 is TGCGCCAGCACTCTCGGCAGCAGGGCAACTAATGAAAAACTGTTTTTT.

This CDR3 is CASSGFRNYGYTF. The CDR3 region has the DNA TGTGCCAGCAGTGGGTTCAGAAACTATGGCTACACCTTC. The genes are TRBV2 and TRBJ1-2; no reliable D call. Germline V CDR1 and CDR2: SNHLY, FYNNEI. The CDR3 totals 13 residues. V lost 4 bases and J lost 2, with 8 bases in between.

This clone was observed a handful of times. A read error may produce the germline difference seen at one junction end. This chain connects TRBV5-5 to TRBJ2-5, with 13 nucleotides matching TRBD2. The germline gives CDR1 SGHKS, CDR2 YYEKEE (reference sequence). There are 17 residues in the CDR3. In DNA, the CDR3 is TGCGCCAGCAGCCAGCAATGGACTAGCGGGAGTTCAGAGACCCAGTACTTC. Encoded protein: CASSQQWTSGSSETQYF. Full variable domain (rest looked up from reference TRBV5-5 and TRBJ2-5): DAGVTQSPTHLIKTRGQQVTLRCSPISGHKSVSWYQQVLGQGPQFIFQYYEKEERGRGNFPDRFSARQFPNYSSELNVNALLLGDSALYLCASSQQWTSGSSETQYFGPGTRLLVL.

This clone was seen more than once but under ten times. The gene calls are TRBV7-7 and TRBJ1-4, with D perhaps matching TRBD1 (6 bases). The CDR3 totals 15 residues. Trimming removed 2 bases at V and 8 bases at J, with 15 bases between. Germline assignment: CDR1 SSHAT and CDR2 FNYEAQ (reference sequence). The chain's CDR3 is CASSLQAGTSEKLFF. As DNA, the CDR3 is TGTGCCAGCAGCTTACAGGCAGGGACAAGCGAAAAACTGTTTTTT.

The chain links TRBV7-3 to TRBJ2-3; TRBD2 aligns across 9 bases. J gave up 2 bases and V 1 base, and 7 bases lay outside the gene matches. The length of the CDR3 is 17 residues. CDR1 is SGHTA, CDR2 FQGTGA, per germline. The CDR3 protein is CASSLKVSSGDTDTQYF. CDR3 DNA: TGTGCCAGCAGCTTAAAGGTGTCTAGCGGGGACACAGATACGCAGTATTTT.

This clone has ten or more counts. V is TRBV9 and J is TRBJ2-1; D uncertain. The CDR3 extends over 13 amino acids. CDR1 SGDLS and CDR2 YYNGEE come from the germline V gene. Trimming left V 2 bases short and J 3 bases short, with 6 bases between. CDR3 sequence: CASSVRNYNEQFF. In DNA form, the CDR3 reads TGTGCCAGCAGCGTCCGTAACTACAATGAGCAGTTCTTC. Based on the CDR3 plus reference TRBV9 and TRBJ2-1, the full variable domain is DSGVTQTPKHLITATGQRVTLRCSPRSGDLSVYWYQQSLDQGLQFLIQYYNGEERAKGNILERFSAQQFPDLHSELNLSSLELGDSALYFCASSVRNYNEQFFGPGTRLTVL.

This clone has just a few counts. The genes are TRBV5-1 and TRBJ2-5; 8 nucleotides agree with TRBD2. The length of the CDR3 is 14 residues. Trimming at V came to 2 bases and at J to 5 bases, leaving 5 bases not matched to a gene. Germline-derived CDR1 and CDR2 are SGHRS and YFSETQ. Here the CDR3 reads CASSFGTSVETQYF. Here the CDR3 DNA reads TGCGCCAGCAGCTTCGGGACTAGTGTGGAGACCCAGTACTTC.

This clone has just a few counts. This chain connects TRBV19 to TRBJ2-1; D may be TRBD1 or TRBD2 (5 bases each). Trimming took off 8 bases at V and 5 bases at J, with 16 bases between the two ends. This CDR3 is built from 14 residues. Germline V gene sequence: CDR1 LNHDA, CDR2 SQIVND (reference sequence). The CDR3: CASGSGPSHNEQFF. The CDR3 DNA reads TGTGCCAGTGGCTCGGGACCTTCACACAATGAGCAGTTCTTC.

The chain carries TRBV5-1 and TRBJ2-7; D remains ambiguous. The V end was cut by 1 base, the J end by 3 bases, with 5 bases between. The CDR3 covers 12 residues. Germline CDR1 reads SGHRS; CDR2 reads YFSETQ. The CDR3 protein is CASSLSFYEQYV. Written as DNA, the CDR3 is TGCGCCAGCAGCTTGAGTTTCTACGAGCAGTACGTC.

This clone occurred many times. CDR3 region: CASSTRSGTGNTEAFF. In nucleotides, the CDR3 is TGTGCCAGCAGCACAAGATCCGGGACAGGGAACACTGAAGCTTTCTTT. This chain links TRBV7-6 with TRBJ1-1; 8 bases match TRBD1. The trim removed 5 bases at V and 1 base at J, leaving 9 bases unmatched. The germline CDR1 and CDR2 sequences are SGHVS and FNYEAQ. The CDR3 extends over 16 amino acids.

The table lists this clone with a few counts. The chain links TRBV7-9 to TRBJ1-2; D unclear. The germline gives CDR1 SEHNR, CDR2 FQNEAQ (reference sequence). The CDR3 has 13 residues. Trimming shortened V by 2 bases and J by 13 bases, and 17 bases separated the two germline ends. CDR3 sequence (DNA): TGTGCCAGCAGCTTATCTCCCACATCGGCGTGCACCTTC. Protein product: CASSLSPTSACTF.

This clone has at least ten counts. This chain joins TRBV15 and TRBJ2-1; D not certain. Trimming removed 0 bases at V and 9 bases at J, with 9 bases between. The germline CDR1 and CDR2 sequences are LNHNV and YYDKDF (reference sequence). The CDR3 length is 13 residues. DNA of the CDR3: TGTGCCACCAGCAGAGATGTCCAGGCTGAGCAGTTCTTC. Translation gives CATSRDVQAEQFF.

This clone was seen a few times. CDR3 bases: TGTGCCAGCAGCCACACCGCGGGAGGGCCTAGCAATCAGCCCCAGCATTTT. Its translation is CASSHTAGGPSNQPQHF. This rearrangement joins TRBV7-2 to TRBJ1-5; no firm D call. Germline lookup yields CDR1 SGHTA and CDR2 FQGNSA. The germline V and J ends were trimmed by 5 bases and 0 bases, with 17 bases remaining between them. This CDR3 is built from 17 residues.

The table lists this clone with a few counts. The chain employs TRBV7-2 and TRBJ2-2; D is unclear. Germline V gene sequence: CDR1 SGHTA, CDR2 FQGNSA. The CDR3 sequence is 13 residues long. The V and J ends lost 4 bases and 7 bases respectively, with 10 bases between them. The CDR3 loop reads CASSSDRGGELFF. For the CDR3, the DNA is TGTGCCAGCAGCTCCGACCGCGGCGGGGAGCTGTTTTTT.

CDR3 amino acids: CASSVEMNTEAFF. CDR3 coding DNA: TGTGCCAGCAGCGTAGAAATGAACACTGAAGCTTTCTTT. This chain uses TRBV9 with TRBJ1-1; D unresolved. The CDR3 has 13 amino acids. CDR1 is SGDLS and CDR2 is YYNGEE in the germline V gene. The V end was cut by 0 bases, the J end by 0 bases, with 3 bases between.

This clone has only a few counts. The DNA of the CDR3 is TGTGCCAGCAGTGAATCGGGAGTAAATGAAAAACTGTTTTTT. Residues: CASSESGVNEKLFF. V usage is TRBV25-1 and J usage is TRBJ1-4; D unclear. Trimming pared 1 base from V and 5 bases from J, leaving 8 bases between. Germline-derived CDR1 and CDR2 are MGHDK and SYGVNS. The length of the CDR3 is 14 residues.

The chain links TRBV19 to TRBJ1-1, with D perhaps matching TRBD1 (5 bases). The CDR3 has 14 amino acids. Deletions cut 6 bases from V and 3 bases from J, with 14 bases between. Germline-derived CDR1 and CDR2 are LNHDA and SQIVND (reference sequence). CDR3 nucleotide sequence: TGTGCCAGTAGAAGGGGAATGGGTTACACTGAAGCTTTCTTT. Encoded protein: CASRRGMGYTEAFF.

The chain recombines TRBV5-6 with TRBJ1-5; 8 nucleotides agree with TRBD1. CDR3 length equals 15 residues. The V gene end was trimmed by 5 bases and the J gene end by 2 bases; junction bases not matched to a gene: 6. The germline gives CDR1 SGHDT, CDR2 YYEEEE. This CDR3 reads CASSPRDRRNQPQHF. In DNA form, the CDR3 reads TGTGCCAGCAGTCCCCGGGACAGGCGCAATCAGCCCCAGCATTTT.

This clone was found a few times. A read error may produce the germline difference seen at one junction end. The chain has TRBV7-7 and TRBJ2-5; TRBD1 agrees at 7 bases. The CDR3 length is 14 residues. Germline assignment: CDR1 SSHAT and CDR2 FNYEAQ (reference sequence). The CDR3 sequence: CASSSAGGRETQYF. CDR3 nucleotide sequence: TGTGCTAGCAGCTCAGCAGGGGGAAGAGAGACCCAGTACTTC.

This clone was observed a handful of times. V and J are TRBV7-2 and TRBJ2-7, with unresolved D. The germline V gene encodes CDR1 SGHTA and CDR2 FQGNSA. With 2 bases removed from V and 0 bases from J, the gap between germline ends came to 8 bases. The CDR3 is 14 residues long. The CDR3 protein is CASSLSPNSYEQYF. DNA of the CDR3: TGTGCCAGCAGCTTATCACCTAACTCCTACGAGCAGTACTTC.

The table lists this clone with a few counts. The genes are TRBV7-3 and TRBJ2-5; a possible D gene is TRBD1 (5 bases). There are 16 residues in the CDR3. With 3 bases removed from V and 3 bases from J, the gap between germline ends came to 17 bases. CDR1 and CDR2 from the germline V gene are SGHTA and FQGTGA. In DNA form, the CDR3 reads TGTGCCAGCAGCTTGTTTGGTGGGGCTGGGGAAGAGACCCAGTACTTC. The encoded protein is CASSLFGGAGEETQYF.

The chain couples TRBV5-4 to TRBJ1-2; TRBD1 aligns across 7 bases. V lost 5 bases and J lost 6; bases outside the gene matches: 4. Per the germline V gene, CDR1 is SGHNT and CDR2 is YYREEE (reference sequence). The CDR3 runs 12 residues. The DNA of the CDR3 is TGTGCCAGCAGGGGGACAGTCCATGGCTACACCTTC. Amino acid sequence: CASRGTVHGYTF.

V is TRBV27 and J is TRBJ2-7; D is possibly TRBD2 (6 bases). V was shortened by 4 bases and J by 4 bases, with 17 bases between the two germline ends. Looked up from germline, CDR1 is MNHEY and CDR2 is SMNVEV (reference sequence). The CDR3 spans 15 residues. This CDR3 reads CASSSTGTGNYEQYV. CDR3 nucleotides: TGTGCCAGCAGTTCCACGGGGACTGGCAATTACGAGCAGTACGTC.

V and J are TRBV2 and TRBJ2-3; 9 bases are a match to TRBD2. Germline CDR1 SNHLY, CDR2 FYNNEI. V shed 5 bases, J shed 3 bases, and the junction held 6 bases outside the gene matches. CDR3 length equals 15 residues. The CDR3 protein is CASSRRAGGTDTQYF. The CDR3 bases are TGTGCCAGCAGTAGGCGAGCGGGAGGTACAGATACGCAGTATTTT.

This clone was seen repeatedly, ten times or more. V is TRBV7-2 and J is TRBJ2-3; perhaps TRBD2 as D (5 bases). This CDR3 contains 12 residues. Germline V lookup: CDR1 SGHTA, CDR2 FQGNSA. V was trimmed by 6 bases and J by 7 bases, leaving 11 bases between them. DNA for the CDR3: TGTGCCAGCAGTCGCGAGCGGTATACGCAGTATTTT. Encoded protein: CASSRERYTQYF.

The V and J genes are TRBV18 and TRBJ2-4; maybe TRBD2 (5 bases). This CDR3 has 16 amino acids. Germline CDR1 KGHSH, CDR2 LQKENI. Deletions cut 3 bases from V and 0 bases from J, with 12 bases between. The CDR3 reads CASSPARERAKNIQYF. CDR3 DNA sequence: TGTGCCAGCTCACCGGCTAGGGAGCGAGCCAAAAACATTCAGTACTTC.

This clone has a handful of counts. The chain carries TRBV28 and TRBJ1-6; D gene unclear. V was cut by 8 bases and J by 6 bases, with 14 bases left in between. Germline-derived CDR1 and CDR2 are MDHEN and SYDVKM. This CDR3 contains 14 residues. The CDR3 nucleotides are TGTGCCAGCCGCCTACCGAGGCGTAATTCACCCCTCCACTTT. Its protein is CASRLPRRNSPLHF. Full variable domain (rest looked up from reference TRBV28 and TRBJ1-6): DVKVTQSSRYLVKRTGEKVFLECVQDMDHENMFWYRQDPGLGLRLIYFSYDVKMKEKGDIPEGYSVSREKKERFSLILESASTNQTSMYLCASRLPRRNSPLHFGNGTRLTVT.